This T cell receptor (beta chain) was sequenced in a study of cytomegalovirus exposure and HLA in healthy donors. The sample holds one count of this clone. Its antigen is not identified. Whole-study findings and limits: A link between a missense DCLRE1C variant and TCR beta V- and J-gene trimming emerged from a later analysis.

The V gene's germline CDR1 is MNHEY and CDR2 SVGAGI. The CDR3 loop spans 15 amino acids. V was pared by 8 bases and J by 5 bases, with 13 bases of the junction left unmatched. The PCR made use of 60 Vbeta and 13 Jbeta primers. Some clones are missing from TCRdb's copy, which holds only in-frame ones; the method was immunoSEQ multiplex PCR. The sample lists 70,000 to 100,000 clones; approximately 68% were seen once. The source of this sequence is a woman aged 45 to 65 in good health and CMV-seropositive. Sequenced input: PBMCs. The genes are TRBV6-5 and TRBJ2-3; 7 bases align to TRBD1. This CDR3 reads CASSKGAPRGDTQYF. The CDR3 DNA is TGTGCCAGCTCCAAGGGGGCGCCCCGTGGAGATACGCAGTATTTT.